This paragraph reports one T cell receptor (beta chain). Antigen: not known. This record comes from a study of T cell responses to AZD1222 COVID-19 vaccine. General study findings and limits: Donor demographics were predominantly white British with a female majority; clonal diversity may be underestimated. Receipt of two AZD1222 doses was followed by a rise in Spike-specific TCR breadth and depth.

Clones were sequenced by immunoSEQ multiplex PCR, and TCRdb holds only the in-frame ones, with some missing. The sample includes 85,000 to 90,000 clones, roughly 87% seen only once; the top ten take 5.8%. The germline V gene encodes CDR1 MNHEY and CDR2 SMNVEV (reference sequence). Trimming stripped 4 bases from V and 4 bases from J, with 12 bases between. The CDR3 has 14 amino acids. The chain couples TRBV27 to TRBJ2-3, with D perhaps TRBD2 (6 bases). The sequence derives from an adult in good health. The source was peripheral blood, collected on day 0 of AZD1222 vaccination. The CDR3 loop is CASSSREWADTQYF. As DNA, the CDR3 is TGTGCCAGCAGTTCACGGGAGTGGGCAGATACGCAGTATTTT.